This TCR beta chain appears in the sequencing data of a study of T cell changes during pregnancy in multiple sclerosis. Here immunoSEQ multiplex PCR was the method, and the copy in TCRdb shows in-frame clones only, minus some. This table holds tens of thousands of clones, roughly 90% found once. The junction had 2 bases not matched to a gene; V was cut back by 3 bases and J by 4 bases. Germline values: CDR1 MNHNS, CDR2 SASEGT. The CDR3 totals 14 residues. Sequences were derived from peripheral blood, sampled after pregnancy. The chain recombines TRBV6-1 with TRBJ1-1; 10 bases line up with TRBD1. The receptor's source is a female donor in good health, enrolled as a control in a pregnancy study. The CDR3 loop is CASSERQGATEAFF. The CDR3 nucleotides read TGTGCCAGCAGTGAGCGACAGGGGGCCACTGAAGCTTTCTTT.